These T cell receptor beta chains were read from a single sample in a study of T cell changes during pregnancy in multiple sclerosis. Produced via immunoSEQ multiplex PCR; TCRdb's table is partial and in-frame only. This table has tens of thousands of clones, 85% to 95% appearing once. The sequencing used peripheral blood, collected before pregnancy. Every receptor here comes from a female donor with multiple sclerosis, enrolled in a pregnancy study. Each CDR3 is given with its conserved first and last residue. The order of the fields is clone size, CDR3 length, V gene, J gene, D gene, CDR3 DNA, CDR3 protein. The D gene is left open where the match is weak. Rows may omit the clone size; those that give it use once, few, many or a size class.

abundance: .
len: 13
v_gene: TRBV27
j_gene: TRBJ2-1
d_gene: .
CDR3nt: TGTGCCAGCAGAGCCGACTCCTACAATGAGCAGTTCTTC
CDR3aa: CASRADSYNEQFF

abundance: .
len: 16
v_gene: TRBV19
j_gene: TRBJ2-1
d_gene: TRBD2
CDR3nt: TGTGCCAGTAGTATCATTCTAGCGGGAGGGTGGAATGAGCAGTTCTTC
CDR3aa: CASSIILAGGWNEQFF

abundance: .
len: 16
v_gene: TRBV9
j_gene: TRBJ2-1
d_gene: TRBD2
CDR3nt: TGTGCCAGCAGCCCCAGACCGGGGGGGTCCTACAATGAGCAGTTCTTC
CDR3aa: CASSPRPGGSYNEQFF

abundance: .
len: 15
v_gene: TRBV5-1
j_gene: TRBJ2-2
d_gene: .
CDR3nt: TGCGCCAGCAGCTGGACCAGCGGAAACACCGGGGAGCTGTTTTTT
CDR3aa: CASSWTSGNTGELFF

abundance: .
len: 15
v_gene: TRBV10-3
j_gene: TRBJ2-1
d_gene: .
CDR3nt: TGTGCCATCAGCGAGGTACTAGCTGGGGTCAATGAGCAGTTCTTC
CDR3aa: CAISEVLAGVNEQFF

abundance: .
len: 15
v_gene: TRBV14
j_gene: TRBJ1-4
d_gene: TRBD1
CDR3nt: TGTGCCAGCAGCCAAAGGACAGGGGGCTTTGAAAAACTGTTTTTT
CDR3aa: CASSQRTGGFEKLFF

abundance: .
len: 12
v_gene: TRBV18
j_gene: TRBJ2-3
d_gene: .
CDR3nt: TGTGCCAGCTCACCATTAGCAGATACGCAGTATTTT
CDR3aa: CASSPLADTQYF

abundance: .
len: 12
v_gene: TRBV9
j_gene: TRBJ2-1
d_gene: .
CDR3nt: TGTGCCAGCAGCGTAGGGTGGGCGAAGCAGTTCTTC
CDR3aa: CASSVGWAKQFF

abundance: .
len: 13
v_gene: TRBV10-3
j_gene: TRBJ1-1
d_gene: .
CDR3nt: TGTGCCATCAGTGAGCCTTCGAACACTGAAGCTTTCTTT
CDR3aa: CAISEPSNTEAFF

abundance: once
len: 12
v_gene: TRBV6-1
j_gene: TRBJ2-5
d_gene: TRBD2
CDR3nt: TGTGCCAGCAGTGCTAGCGGAGAGACCCAGTACTTC
CDR3aa: CASSASGETQYF

abundance: .
len: 14
v_gene: TRBV21-1
j_gene: TRBJ2-1
d_gene: .
CDR3nt: TGTGCCAGCAGCTTGGGACAGTCCTACAATGAGCAGTTCTTC
CDR3aa: CASSLGQSYNEQFF

abundance: .
len: 12
v_gene: TRBV9
j_gene: TRBJ1-1
d_gene: .
CDR3nt: TGTGCCAGCAGCCGAGCGGCAGGTGAAGCTTTCTTT
CDR3aa: CASSRAAGEAFF

abundance: once
len: 14
v_gene: TRBV6-6
j_gene: TRBJ2-1
d_gene: TRBD1
CDR3nt: TGTGCCAGCAGTCGGACAGGGACGTACAATGAGCAGTTCTTC
CDR3aa: CASSRTGTYNEQFF

abundance: .
len: 15
v_gene: TRBV6-5
j_gene: TRBJ2-7
d_gene: .
CDR3nt: TGTGCCAGCAGTTACTCGGGGGGACAGATATACGAGCAGTACTTC
CDR3aa: CASSYSGGQIYEQYF

abundance: .
len: 15
v_gene: TRBV15
j_gene: TRBJ2-3
d_gene: .
CDR3nt: TGTGCCACCAGCAGAGCCCGGGGTAGCACAGATACGCAGTATTTT
CDR3aa: CATSRARGSTDTQYF

abundance: .
len: 15
v_gene: TRBV7-2
j_gene: TRBJ2-7
d_gene: TRBD2
CDR3nt: TGTGCCAGCAGCCCAGGAGGTAGCGGGGCCTACGAGCAGTACTTC
CDR3aa: CASSPGGSGAYEQYF

abundance: .
len: 16
v_gene: TRBV4-3
j_gene: TRBJ2-1
d_gene: TRBD2
CDR3nt: TGCGCCAGCAGCATCCGAGGCCTAGCGGGAGGGAATGAGCAGTTCTTC
CDR3aa: CASSIRGLAGGNEQFF

abundance: .
len: 13
v_gene: TRBV6-1
j_gene: TRBJ2-1
d_gene: .
CDR3nt: TGTGCCAGCAGTGAAGCGCGGGCGGGCGTAAAGCTCTTC
CDR3aa: CASSEARAGVKLF

abundance: .
len: 16
v_gene: TRBV7-2
j_gene: TRBJ2-1
d_gene: TRBD1
CDR3nt: TGTGCCAGCAGCCCAGACAGGGGGCGCTTATTCGGTGAGCAGTTCTTC
CDR3aa: CASSPDRGRLFGEQFF

abundance: .
len: 15
v_gene: TRBV11-2
j_gene: TRBJ2-3
d_gene: .
CDR3nt: TGTGCCAGCAGCTTCAGGTCGGGAACCACAGATACGCAGTATTTT
CDR3aa: CASSFRSGTTDTQYF

abundance: once
len: 13
v_gene: TRBV6-5
j_gene: TRBJ2-5
d_gene: .
CDR3nt: TGTGCCAGCAGTTGGCGGCCCCAAGAGACCCAGTACTTC
CDR3aa: CASSWRPQETQYF

abundance: .
len: 18
v_gene: TRBV4-1
j_gene: TRBJ2-1
d_gene: .
CDR3nt: TGCGCCAGCAGCCAAGTTGTCCTCAACGGGAGCTCCTACAATGAGCAGTTCTTC
CDR3aa: CASSQVVLNGSSYNEQFF

abundance: .
len: 14
v_gene: TRBV4-2
j_gene: TRBJ2-2
d_gene: .
CDR3nt: TGTGCCAGCAGCCAAGGACGGGACACCGGGGAGCTGTTTTTT
CDR3aa: CASSQGRDTGELFF

abundance: .
len: 15
v_gene: TRBV4-1
j_gene: TRBJ2-1
d_gene: TRBD2
CDR3nt: TGCGCCAGCAGCCAAGTGACTAGCGGGAGTAATGAGCAGTTCTTC
CDR3aa: CASSQVTSGSNEQFF

abundance: once
len: 14
v_gene: TRBV4-1
j_gene: TRBJ2-1
d_gene: TRBD2
CDR3nt: TGCGCCAGCAGATGGCTAGCGGGGGACAATGAGCAGTTCTTC
CDR3aa: CASRWLAGDNEQFF

abundance: .
len: 15
v_gene: TRBV6-5
j_gene: TRBJ1-2
d_gene: .
CDR3nt: TGTGCCAGCAGCCCGGGGGGGGGCGGATGGAATGGCTACACCTTC
CDR3aa: CASSPGGGGWNGYTF

abundance: .
len: 13
v_gene: TRBV19
j_gene: TRBJ1-1
d_gene: .
CDR3nt: TGTGCCAGTAGTGCGACCCCGGCGGGCTGGGCTTTCTTT
CDR3aa: CASSATPAGWAFF

abundance: .
len: 15
v_gene: TRBV28
j_gene: TRBJ2-7
d_gene: TRBD1
CDR3nt: TGTGCCAGCAGTTTCCCGCAGGGGGCGTCCTACGAGCAGTACTTC
CDR3aa: CASSFPQGASYEQYF

abundance: .
len: 14
v_gene: TRBV5-1
j_gene: TRBJ2-5
d_gene: TRBD1
CDR3nt: TGCGCCAGCAGCCCGGGGACAGCCCAAGAGACCCAGTACTTC
CDR3aa: CASSPGTAQETQYF

abundance: .
len: 14
v_gene: TRBV7-9
j_gene: TRBJ1-1
d_gene: TRBD1
CDR3nt: TGTGCCAGCAGCCCCGGACAGGTAATCACTGAAGCTTTCTTT
CDR3aa: CASSPGQVITEAFF

abundance: .
len: 15
v_gene: TRBV6-5
j_gene: TRBJ1-1
d_gene: TRBD1
CDR3nt: TGTGCCAGCAGAACTTCCGGGACAGGCGTATTAGGAGCTTTCTTT
CDR3aa: CASRTSGTGVLGAFF

abundance: .
len: 16
v_gene: TRBV5-1
j_gene: TRBJ2-7
d_gene: TRBD2
CDR3nt: TGCGCCAGCAGCATGTCGGGACTAGCGTCATTCAACGAGCAGTACTTC
CDR3aa: CASSMSGLASFNEQYF

abundance: .
len: 13
v_gene: TRBV7-2
j_gene: TRBJ2-4
d_gene: .
CDR3nt: TGTGCCAGCAGCTGGCGGAGGGAGAACATTCAGTACTTC
CDR3aa: CASSWRRENIQYF

abundance: .
len: 14
v_gene: TRBV7-9
j_gene: TRBJ1-3
d_gene: TRBD1
CDR3nt: TGTGCCAGACTACAGGGGAGCTCTGGAAACACCATATATTTT
CDR3aa: CARLQGSSGNTIYF

abundance: .
len: 15
v_gene: TRBV5-1
j_gene: TRBJ2-2
d_gene: TRBD2
CDR3nt: TGCGCCAGCAGCTTGAGCGGGAAGAACACCGGGGAGCTGTTTTTT
CDR3aa: CASSLSGKNTGELFF

abundance: few
len: 15
v_gene: TRBV6-4
j_gene: TRBJ2-3
d_gene: TRBD1
CDR3nt: TGTGCCAGCAGTCTCACAGGGGGGAGCACAGATACGCAGTATTTT
CDR3aa: CASSLTGGSTDTQYF

abundance: .
len: 14
v_gene: TRBV9
j_gene: TRBJ1-2
d_gene: .
CDR3nt: TGTGCCAGCAGCGTAGGGGATCCACAGGGTGGCTACACCTTC
CDR3aa: CASSVGDPQGGYTF

abundance: .
len: 18
v_gene: TRBV7-9
j_gene: TRBJ1-1
d_gene: TRBD1
CDR3nt: TGTGCCAGCAGCTTAGAAATCTTGGGTGGAGGACAGGGCGCTGAAGCTTTCTTT
CDR3aa: CASSLEILGGGQGAEAFF

abundance: .
len: 15
v_gene: TRBV6-5
j_gene: TRBJ2-2
d_gene: TRBD1
CDR3nt: TGTGCCAGCAGCCCCGACAGGGGGAGTGCCGGGGAGCTGTTTTTT
CDR3aa: CASSPDRGSAGELFF

abundance: .
len: 13
v_gene: TRBV5-4
j_gene: TRBJ1-2
d_gene: .
CDR3nt: TGTGCCAGCAGCCTAACAGGGAGCTATGGCTACACCTTC
CDR3aa: CASSLTGSYGYTF

abundance: .
len: 17
v_gene: TRBV4-1
j_gene: TRBJ2-1
d_gene: TRBD2
CDR3nt: TGCGCCAGCAGCCCAAAATTAGCGGGAGGTCGGGTCAGGGAGCAGTTCTTC
CDR3aa: CASSPKLAGGRVREQFF

abundance: .
len: 13
v_gene: TRBV7-2
j_gene: TRBJ2-1
d_gene: TRBD1
CDR3nt: TGTGCCAGCAGCAAGACACAGGGGGGCGAGCAGTTCTTC
CDR3aa: CASSKTQGGEQFF

abundance: .
len: 18
v_gene: TRBV28
j_gene: TRBJ2-6
d_gene: .
CDR3nt: TGTGCCAGCAGCCATACAGACACAGTCCTATCTGGGGCCAACGTCCTGACTTTC
CDR3aa: CASSHTDTVLSGANVLTF